This paragraph covers one T cell receptor beta chain sequence. Here immunoSEQ multiplex PCR was the method, and the copy in TCRdb shows in-frame clones only, minus some. The repertoire holds under 35,000 clones, with more than 75% as singletons. This specimen comes from a study of STAT5B mutations in CD4+ large granular lymphocyte leukemia. Germline lookup yields CDR1 SGHKS and CDR2 YYEKEE (reference sequence). V gave up 6 bases and J gave up 0 bases, with 19 bases separating them. This CDR3 is built from 16 residues. The sample consisted of CD4+ T cells from blood buffy coats. This TCR was sampled from a human donor in good health. The rearrangement joins TRBV5-5 to TRBJ2-7; D uncertain. CDR3 amino acids: CASTLRLAASSYEQYF. Here the CDR3 DNA reads TGTGCCAGCACGTTGCGGTTGGCCGCGAGCTCCTACGAGCAGTACTTC.